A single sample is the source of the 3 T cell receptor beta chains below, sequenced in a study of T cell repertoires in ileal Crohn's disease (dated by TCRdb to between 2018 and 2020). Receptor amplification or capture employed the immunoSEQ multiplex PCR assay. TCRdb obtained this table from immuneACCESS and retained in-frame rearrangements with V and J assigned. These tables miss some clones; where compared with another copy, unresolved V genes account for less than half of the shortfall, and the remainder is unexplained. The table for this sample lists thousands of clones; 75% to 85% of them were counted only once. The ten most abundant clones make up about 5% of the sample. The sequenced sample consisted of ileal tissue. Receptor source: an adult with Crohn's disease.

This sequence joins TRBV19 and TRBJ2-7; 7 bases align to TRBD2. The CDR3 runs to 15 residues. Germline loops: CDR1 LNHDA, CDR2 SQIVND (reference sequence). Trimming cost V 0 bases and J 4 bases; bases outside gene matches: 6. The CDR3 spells CASSIEFSGTYEQYF. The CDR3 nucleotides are TGTGCCAGTAGTATAGAATTCAGCGGGACTTACGAGCAGTACTTC.

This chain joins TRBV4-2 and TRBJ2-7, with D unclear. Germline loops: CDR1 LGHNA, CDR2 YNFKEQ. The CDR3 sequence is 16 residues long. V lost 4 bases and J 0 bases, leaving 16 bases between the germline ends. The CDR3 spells CASSPPLGGSSYEQYF. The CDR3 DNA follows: TGTGCCAGCAGCCCCCCCCTAGGCGGAAGCTCCTACGAGCAGTACTTC.

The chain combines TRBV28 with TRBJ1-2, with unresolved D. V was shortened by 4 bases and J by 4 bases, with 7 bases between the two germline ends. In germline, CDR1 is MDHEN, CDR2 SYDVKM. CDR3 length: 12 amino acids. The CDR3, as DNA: TGTGCCAGCAGTTACCAGTCCTATGGCTACACCTTC. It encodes CASSYQSYGYTF.